A single sample gave rise to the 21 T cell receptor beta chains below, sequenced in a study of blood T cell repertoires in COVID-19. The assay was immunoSEQ multiplex PCR, and TCRdb's table has in-frame clones only and misses some. This repertoire shows about 180,000 clones, approximately 89% found once; its top ten account for about 4%. Sequences were obtained from peripheral blood. The receptors derive from a woman in her twenties or thirties with acute or convalescent COVID-19.

The chain's CDR3 is CALQTGTYEQYF. The CDR3 bases are TGTGCCCTACAGACAGGTACCTACGAGCAGTACTTC. The chain couples TRBV2 to TRBJ2-7; TRBD1 is a possible D gene (6 bases). Germline lookup yields CDR1 SNHLY and CDR2 FYNNEI. Trimming removed 11 bases at V and 2 bases at J, with 13 bases between. This CDR3 contains 12 residues. The variable domain in full, with the rest retrieved from reference TRBV2 and TRBJ2-7, is EPEVTQTPSHQVTQMGQEVILRCVPISNHLYFYWYRQILGQKVEFLVSFYNNEISEKSEIFDDQFSVERPDGSNFTLKIRSTKLEDSAMYFCALQTGTYEQYFGPGTRLTVT.

The chain carries TRBV28 and TRBJ2-1, with D perhaps matching TRBD2 (5 bases). From germline, CDR1 is MDHEN and CDR2 SYDVKM. Trimming shortened V by 2 bases and J by 8 bases, and 10 bases separated the two germline ends. This CDR3 region has 13 residues. The CDR3 spells CASSLVLSDEQFF. The DNA of the CDR3 is TGTGCCAGCAGTTTAGTGCTTAGCGATGAGCAGTTCTTC. The full variable domain, its missing parts supplied by reference TRBV28 and TRBJ2-1, is DVKVTQSSRYLVKRTGEKVFLECVQDMDHENMFWYRQDPGLGLRLIYFSYDVKMKEKGDIPEGYSVSREKKERFSLILESASTNQTSMYLCASSLVLSDEQFFGPGTRLTVL.

This clone was seen only a few times. This chain joins TRBV28 and TRBJ2-1, with D possibly TRBD2 on 6 matching bases. V lost 4 bases to trimming and J lost 2 bases, with 15 bases between them. The CDR3 extends over 16 amino acids. Germline CDR1 and CDR2: MDHEN and SYDVKM. CDR3 DNA sequence: TGTGCCAGCAGTTGGGACTGGTCCAGGCCCTACAATGAGCAGTTCTTC. It encodes CASSWDWSRPYNEQFF. Combining the CDR3 with reference TRBV28 and TRBJ2-1 gives the whole variable domain DVKVTQSSRYLVKRTGEKVFLECVQDMDHENMFWYRQDPGLGLRLIYFSYDVKMKEKGDIPEGYSVSREKKERFSLILESASTNQTSMYLCASSWDWSRPYNEQFFGPGTRLTVL.

For the CDR3, the DNA is TGTGCCAGCAGCAGGGGACTAATCTACGAGCAGTACTTC. Amino acids: CASSRGLIYEQYF. This chain joins TRBV11-2 and TRBJ2-7; 7 bases fit TRBD2. The CDR3 runs 13 residues. Losses at the gene ends were 5 bases for V and 3 bases for J; bases not matched to a gene: 4. The germline V gene has CDR1 SGHAT and CDR2 FQNNGV.

The CDR3 DNA follows: TGTGCCTGCCACGGACTACTCTACGAGCAGTACTTC. This sequence encodes CACHGLLYEQYF. V usage is TRBV30 and J usage is TRBJ2-7; D might be TRBD2 (6 bases). The germline V gene has CDR1 GTSNPN and CDR2 SVGIG (reference sequence). V was clipped by 6 bases and J by 3 bases, with 12 bases between them. This CDR3 has 12 residues.

This clone was observed once. The chain combines TRBV28 with TRBJ2-7; 9 bases are a match to TRBD2. Trimming took 7 bases from V and 4 from J; bases not matched to a gene: 14. Germline CDR1 reads MDHEN; CDR2 reads SYDVKM. The CDR3 contains 16 residues. CDR3 nucleotide sequence: TGTGCCAGCAATCGCATAGGGACTAGCTCCTCTTACGAGCAGTACTTC. Its translation is CASNRIGTSSSYEQYF.

This sequence joins TRBV5-6 and TRBJ2-7; D is perhaps TRBD2 (5 bases). Trimming left V 1 base short and J 4 bases short, with 9 bases between. The germline CDR1 and CDR2 sequences are SGHDT and YYEEEE. CDR3 length: 13 residues. The CDR3 reads CASSLLTGYEQYF. The CDR3 region has the DNA TGTGCCAGCAGCTTGCTTACGGGGTACGAGCAGTACTTC.

V gene TRBV7-2 combines with J gene TRBJ1-3, with 8 bases identical to TRBD1. CDR3 length equals 14 residues. From germline, CDR1 is SGHTA and CDR2 FQGNSA. V lost 3 bases to trimming and J lost 6 bases; unmatched junction nucleotides: 4. CDR3 residues: CASSFKTGENTIYF. Here the CDR3 DNA reads TGTGCCAGCAGCTTTAAGACAGGGGAAAACACCATATATTTT.

This sequence joins TRBV7-2 and TRBJ2-2, with 9 nucleotides matching TRBD2. J was trimmed by 6 bases and V by 5 bases; bases with no gene match: 16. From germline, CDR1 is SGHTA and CDR2 FQGNSA. The CDR3 consists of 18 residues. The CDR3 DNA is TGTGCCAGCAGCCTCAGGGTAGCGGGAGATATAGGGCCCGGGGAGCTGTTTTTT. Translating gives CASSLRVAGDIGPGELFF. Full variable domain (rest looked up from reference TRBV7-2 and TRBJ2-2): GAGVSQSPSNKVTEKGKDVELRCDPISGHTALYWYRQSLGQGLEFLIYFQGNSAPDKSGLPSDRFSAERTGGSVSTLTIQRTQQEDSAVYLCASSLRVAGDIGPGELFFGEGSRLTVL.

This clone has just a few counts. The DNA for the CDR3 is TGTGCCAGCACGGACAGGGGCGAGGGGGAGACCCAGTACTTC. Translated: CASTDRGEGETQYF. The chain couples TRBV25-1 to TRBJ2-5; 9 nucleotides match TRBD1. Germline V gene data show CDR1 as MGHDK and CDR2 as SYGVNS. Unmatched junction bases numbered 8, after V lost 7 bases and J lost 5 bases. This CDR3 has 14 residues.

The V gene is TRBV6-1, the J gene TRBJ1-2, with D unclear. Trimming removed 0 bases from V and 11 bases from J, with 10 bases in between. The CDR3 contains 12 residues. Germline CDR1 reads MNHNS; CDR2 reads SASEGT. Here the CDR3 DNA reads TGTGCCAGCAGTGAAGCGTTAGGGAGTTACACCTTC. Amino acid sequence: CASSEALGSYTF.

This chain connects TRBV7-4 to TRBJ2-7; tentative D call: TRBD1 (6 bases). Germline V gene lookup returns CDR1 SGHVT and CDR2 SQSDAQ. The V end lost 5 bases, the J end lost 2 bases, and 13 bases lay between the germline ends. CDR3 length: 14 residues. This chain's CDR3 is CASSPWTVAYEQYF. DNA of the CDR3: TGTGCCAGCAGCCCATGGACAGTTGCCTACGAGCAGTACTTC.

The chain combines TRBV5-1 with TRBJ1-4; D is perhaps TRBD1 (6 bases). CDR3 length: 14 amino acids. Germline lookup yields CDR1 SGHRS and CDR2 YFSETQ. V was pared by 3 bases and J by 8 bases, with 14 bases between. CDR3 nucleotide sequence: TGCGCCAGCAGCTCGGGACAATCCCCCGAAAAACTGTTTTTT. It is translated as CASSSGQSPEKLFF. The full variable domain, its missing parts supplied by reference TRBV5-1 and TRBJ1-4, is KAGVTQTPRYLIKTRGQQVTLSCSPISGHRSVSWYQQTPGQGLQFLFEYFSETQRNKGNFPGRFSGRQFSNSRSEMNVSTLELGDSALYLCASSSGQSPEKLFFGSGTQLSVL.

This clone was picked up one time. This chain links TRBV28 with TRBJ1-2, with D perhaps matching TRBD1 (5 bases). Per the germline V gene, CDR1 is MDHEN and CDR2 is SYDVKM. The CDR3 covers 15 residues. The germline V and J ends were trimmed by 3 bases and 8 bases, with 19 bases remaining between them. Here the CDR3 reads CASSFLDIAISGYTF. The CDR3 nucleotides read TGTGCCAGCAGTTTCCTGGACATTGCCATTTCGGGCTACACCTTC.

The rearrangement uses TRBV10-3 and TRBJ2-1; TRBD2 matches 14 bases. The trim removed 7 bases at V and 6 bases at J, leaving 5 bases unmatched. Germline CDR1 and CDR2: ENHRY and SYGVKD. There are 15 residues in the CDR3. Here the CDR3 reads CAINMGLAGVNEQFF. In DNA, the CDR3 is TGTGCCATCAACATGGGACTAGCGGGAGTCAATGAGCAGTTCTTC.

The chain links TRBV27 to TRBJ1-6; 7 nucleotides align to TRBD1. Germline CDR1 reads MNHEY; CDR2 reads SMNVEV (reference sequence). The trim removed 6 bases at V and 5 bases at J, leaving 7 bases unmatched. This CDR3 is 15 amino acids long. DNA of the CDR3: TGTGCCAGCAGCTGGGGCAGGGGGAATAATTCACCCCTCCACTTT. The encoded protein is CASSWGRGNNSPLHF.

The V gene is TRBV2, the J gene TRBJ1-6, with no clear D. This CDR3 region has 13 residues. The V end was cut by 8 bases, the J end by 7 bases, with 12 bases between. The germline CDR1 and CDR2 sequences are SNHLY and FYNNEI. Here the CDR3 reads CASGTAENSPLHF. CDR3 bases: TGTGCCAGCGGTACAGCCGAAAATTCACCCCTCCACTTT.

The chain combines TRBV20-1 with TRBJ2-7; D might be TRBD2 (5 bases). The CDR3 covers 11 residues. Germline CDR1 is DFQATT and CDR2 is SNEGSKA (reference sequence). CDR3 region: CSHQRSYEQYF. CDR3 bases: TGCAGCCACCAGCGGTCCTACGAGCAGTACTTC.

The V gene is TRBV2, the J gene TRBJ2-1, with 9 bases lining up with TRBD2. J lost 9 bases, V lost 8 bases, and 8 bases had no gene match. This CDR3 comprises 13 residues. Germline V lookup: CDR1 SNHLY, CDR2 FYNNEI. The CDR3 loop is CASPVGLAGEQFF. CDR3 nucleotide sequence: TGTGCCAGCCCCGTGGGACTAGCTGGTGAGCAGTTCTTC. Drawing the rest from reference TRBV2 and TRBJ2-1, the complete variable domain is EPEVTQTPSHQVTQMGQEVILRCVPISNHLYFYWYRQILGQKVEFLVSFYNNEISEKSEIFDDQFSVERPDGSNFTLKIRSTKLEDSAMYFCASPVGLAGEQFFGPGTRLTVL.

CDR3 sequence reads: CSARPGIQFF. CDR3 coding DNA: TGCAGTGCTAGGCCCGGGATTCAGTTCTTC. The genes are TRBV20-1 and TRBJ2-1; a possible D gene is TRBD2 (5 bases). This CDR3 is 10 amino acids long. With 3 bases removed from V and 13 bases from J, the gap between germline ends came to 10 bases. CDR1 is DFQATT and CDR2 is SNEGSKA in the germline V gene (reference sequence).

This clone was seen only a few times. Additional DNA sequences in this sample encode the identical CDR3. This sequence joins TRBV12-3 or TRBV12-4 and TRBJ2-5; no firm D call. This CDR3 region has 12 residues. The V gene lost 6 bases and the J gene lost 5 bases, with 10 bases spanning the gap. CDR3 protein: CASSLRRETQYF. The CDR3 region has the DNA TGTGCCAGCAGCCTACGGCGGGAGACCCAGTACTTC.